This TCR beta chain was sequenced for a study of STAT5B mutations in CD4+ large granular lymphocyte leukemia. Study observations and caveats: Main leukemic clonotypes were patient-specific, but under 30% appeared at low frequency elsewhere.

This was a survey-level run. In the study's own analysis: Productive clonotypes were detectable down to 2.59 x 10-5 frequency. The repertoire was sequenced with immunoSEQ multiplex PCR; TCRdb's copy has only in-frame clones and lacks some. V, J and clone size are taken as reported in that table, and D and trimming were inferred from the DNA itself. The sample contains roughly 30,000 clones, about 74% of which appear only once. Comments on this clone: The antigen remains unidentified.

Material for sequencing was CD4+ T cells from blood buffy coats. The TCR comes from a human donor in good health.

The CDR3 region is CASGVGTGELFF. CDR3 coding DNA: TGTGCCAGCGGAGTAGGCACCGGGGAGCTGTTTTTT. This chain connects TRBV11-3 to TRBJ2-2; no clear D. Germline V CDR1 and CDR2: SGHNT, YENEEA. The germline V and J ends were trimmed by 8 bases and 4 bases, with 8 bases remaining between them. The CDR3 covers 12 residues.